This T cell receptor (beta chain) was identified during a study of monozygotic twins with inflammatory bowel disease. Overall study findings and caveats: Twin pairs that were concordant did not differ from discordant pairs in repertoire similarity, possibly from limited power. In the analysis, different T cell subtypes could not be told apart.

About this clonotype itself: Its antigen remains unidentified.

Template switching appended UMIs that held a 6-nucleotide sample barcode. TCRdb re-called the 5' RACE reads and gives one entry per CDR3 protein, without DNA. Its table lists a few hundred thousand distinct CDR3 sequences. Germline values: CDR1 SGHTA, CDR2 FQGTGA. CDR3 length equals 12 residues. The chain is built from TRBV7-3 and TRBJ1-5. This clonotype was obtained from a human donor with ulcerative colitis or Crohn's disease, or a healthy co-twin of an affected twin (not recorded which). What was sequenced was blood. CDR3 sequence: CASSQTPQPQHF.